A selection of T cell receptor beta chains follows, all from one sample in a study of CD8+ T cells in alopecia areata. This table comes from immunoSEQ multiplex PCR, and its TCRdb copy is limited to in-frame clones, with some not included. The sample records some 19,000 clones, around three fifths being singletons. Sequencing used skin, obtained at week 4, from a patient treated with tofacitinib. The receptors originated from a human donor with alopecia areata. CDR3s include the opening cysteine and the closing phenylalanine or tryptophan. D genes are given only for firm matches. Rows give clone size only sometimes, using once, few, many, or a class for an expanded clone.

>TRBV29-1|TRBD2|TRBJ2-7|few
TGCAGCACCTCGACTAGCGACGAGCAGTACTTC
CSTSTSDEQYF
>TRBV5-6|NA|TRBJ1-2|NA
TGTGCCAGCAGCTTGCGTTACAGCAACTATGGCTACACCTTC
CASSLRYSNYGYTF
>TRBV4-1|TRBD1|TRBJ1-1|NA
TGCGCCAGCAGCAGCCAGGGGGGGAACACTGAAGCTTTCTTT
CASSSQGGNTEAFF
>TRBV5-1|TRBD1|TRBJ1-1|NA
TGCGCCAGCAGCCCGACAGGGGGCGGGGGTGAAGCTTTCTTT
CASSPTGGGGEAFF
>TRBV10-3|TRBD1|TRBJ1-1|NA
TGTGCCATCAGTGCCCTTAGACAGGGGCGGAACACTGAAGCTTTCTTT
CAISALRQGRNTEAFF
>TRBV6-5|NA|TRBJ2-7|once
TGTGCCAGCAGTTCTGGACTGCTCCCGAGCTCCTACGAGCAGTACTTC
CASSSGLLPSSYEQYF
>TRBV5-1|TRBD2|TRBJ2-3|NA
TGCGCCAGCAGCTTATCCCAGCGGGGCGGCACAGATACGCAGTATTTT
CASSLSQRGGTDTQYF
>TRBV6-5|NA|TRBJ2-2|NA
TGTGCCAGCGACCAAGGGAACACCGGGGAGCTGTTTTTT
CASDQGNTGELFF
>TRBV27|NA|TRBJ1-1|few
TGTGCCAGCAGTCCCGGGGACACTGAAGCTTTCTTT
CASSPGDTEAFF
>TRBV2|NA|TRBJ2-3|once
TGTGCCAGCAGCCGGGACGCCAGCACAGATACGCAGTATTTT
CASSRDASTDTQYF
>TRBV7-2|TRBD1|TRBJ2-7|once
TGTGCCAGCAGCTTAGAGGGACAGGGAACCTACGAGCAGTACTTC
CASSLEGQGTYEQYF
>TRBV4-2|NA|TRBJ2-1|NA
TGTGCCAGCAGCCCACCCCCGGGGACAATCAGCTCCTACAATGAGCAGTTCTTC
CASSPPPGTISSYNEQFF
>TRBV28|TRBD1|TRBJ2-7|few
TGTGCCAGCCCCCCCCAGGGACAGGTTTCCTACGAGCAGTACTTC
CASPPQGQVSYEQYF